Shown below are 2 T cell receptor beta chains from a single sample sequenced in a study of T cell responses to AZD1222 COVID-19 vaccine. Measured with immunoSEQ multiplex PCR; TCRdb has only the in-frame clones, and not every one. The sample consists of about 160,000 clones, roughly nine tenths of them appearing once. This sample comprised peripheral blood, obtained on day 0 of AZD1222 vaccination. The receptors derive from an adult in good health.

The chain has TRBV20-1 and TRBJ1-2; 7 bases are shared with TRBD1. The J segment lost 8 bases and the V segment lost 3 bases, leaving 3 bases of the junction unmatched. Germline V gene lookup returns CDR1 DFQATT and CDR2 SNEGSKA (reference sequence). CDR3 length equals 11 residues. The DNA for the CDR3 is TGCAGTGCTAGTCACAGGGGCGGCTACACCTTC. Amino acid sequence: CSASHRGGYTF.

V is TRBV12-3 or TRBV12-4 and J is TRBJ1-4, with D perhaps matching TRBD1 (6 bases). This CDR3 region has 12 residues. V lost 4 bases, J lost 7 bases, and 7 bases lay in between. As DNA, the CDR3 is TGTGCCAGCAGTTGGGGGCTTGAAAAACTGTTTTTT. Translation: CASSWGLEKLFF.